This TCR beta chain was observed in a study of control samples from healthy donors and cancer patients. The table came from immunoSEQ multiplex PCR; TCRdb's copy has only in-frame clones and leaves some out. The sample lists some 120,000 clones; approximately 87% were seen once. The CDR3 runs to 14 residues. Germline assignment: CDR1 SGHTS and CDR2 YDEGEE. V was pared by 6 bases and J by 4 bases, with 14 bases between. The origin of this receptor is a man aged 60 to 75 in good health. The chain carries TRBV5-8 and TRBJ1-3, with no clear D. The specimen was blood. CDR3 sequence (DNA): TGTGCCAGCATGTTTTCGGGTGTAGGAAACACCATATATTTT. The encoded protein is CASMFSGVGNTIYF.